Here is one T cell receptor beta chain with its context. Trimming cost V 8 bases and J 3 bases; bases outside gene matches: 1. The germline CDR1 and CDR2 sequences are MNHNS and SASEGT. The CDR3 loop spans 12 amino acids. This sample is drawn from a study of T-cell memory formation after mild COVID-19. Researchers used 5'RACE with constant-segment primers to make TCR alpha and TCR beta cDNA libraries that carry sample barcodes and UMIs. TCRdb reprocessed the 5' RACE reads via MiXCR and lists one record per CDR3 protein. Of approximately 410,000 distinct CDR3 sequences in the sample, 20% to 25% were seen once.

This receptor was identified in an adult woman who had mild COVID-19 (a few samples of this study predate the infection). Cell type and time point are not known. Sequencing was performed on PBMCs or a T cell subset sorted from them (not recorded which). V is TRBV6-1 and J is TRBJ2-7, with 10 bases matching TRBD1. In nucleotides, the CDR3 is TGTGCCAGCGGGGACAGGGGCTACGAGCAGTACTTC. Its translation is CASGDRGYEQYF.